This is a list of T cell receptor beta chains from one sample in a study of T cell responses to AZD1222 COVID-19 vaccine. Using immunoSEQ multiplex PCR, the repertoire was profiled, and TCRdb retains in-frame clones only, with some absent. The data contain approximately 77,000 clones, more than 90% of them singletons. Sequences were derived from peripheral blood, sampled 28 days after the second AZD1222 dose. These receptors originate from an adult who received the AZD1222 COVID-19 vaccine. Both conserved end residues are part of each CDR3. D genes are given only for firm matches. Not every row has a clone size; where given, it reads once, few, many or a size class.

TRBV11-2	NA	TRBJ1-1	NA	CASSFVGAEAFF	TGTGCCAGCAGCTTTGTAGGGGCTGAAGCTTTCTTT
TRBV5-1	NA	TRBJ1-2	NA	CASSPTGQNYGYTF	TGCGCCAGCAGCCCGACCGGACAAAACTATGGCTACACCTTC
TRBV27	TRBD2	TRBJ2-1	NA	CASSGTSGYSYNEQFF	TGTGCCAGCAGTGGGACTAGCGGGTATTCCTACAATGAGCAGTTCTTC
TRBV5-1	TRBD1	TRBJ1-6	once	CASSPGQGNNSPLHF	TGCGCCAGCAGCCCGGGACAGGGGAACAATTCACCCCTCCACTTT
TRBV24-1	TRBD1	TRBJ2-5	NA	CATRPGQGYQETQYF	TGTGCCACCAGACCGGGACAGGGTTACCAAGAGACCCAGTACTTC
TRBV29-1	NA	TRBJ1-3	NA	CSVGQSSGNTIYF	TGCAGCGTGGGTCAAAGCTCTGGAAACACCATATATTTT
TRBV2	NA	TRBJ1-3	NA	CASSAVLGSSGNTIYF	TGTGCCAGCAGTGCGGTTCTGGGGAGTTCTGGAAACACCATATATTTT
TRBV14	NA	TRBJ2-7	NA	CASSLKNTGTQTLGYEQYF	TGTGCCAGCAGCCTAAAAAATACCGGGACACAAACTTTGGGCTACGAGCAGTACTTC
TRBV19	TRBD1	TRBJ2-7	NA	CASSPRTGASYEQYF	TGTGCCAGTAGTCCGCGGACAGGGGCTTCCTACGAGCAGTACTTC
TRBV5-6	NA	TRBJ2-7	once	CASSDLWGGEQYF	TGTGCCAGCAGCGACCTATGGGGTGGCGAGCAGTACTTC
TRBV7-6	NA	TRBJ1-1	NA	CASSPPGLRNTEAFF	TGTGCCAGCAGCCCTCCGGGACTGAGGAACACTGAAGCTTTCTTT
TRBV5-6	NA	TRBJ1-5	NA	CASSTGYSNQPQHF	TGTGCCAGCAGCACAGGCTACAGCAATCAGCCCCAGCATTTT
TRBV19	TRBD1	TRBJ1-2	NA	CASSAHRGGGYTF	TGTGCCAGTAGTGCCCACAGGGGTGGAGGCTACACCTTC
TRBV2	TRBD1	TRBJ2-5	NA	CASSPDRGIRETQYF	TGTGCCAGCAGTCCGGACAGGGGGATACGAGAGACCCAGTACTTC
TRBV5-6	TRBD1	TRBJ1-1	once	CASSLWDRNTEAFF	TGTGCCAGCAGCTTATGGGACAGGAACACTGAAGCTTTCTTT
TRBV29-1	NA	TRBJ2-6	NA	CSVDGQLSGANVLTF	TGCAGCGTTGACGGACAGCTATCTGGGGCCAACGTCCTGACTTTC
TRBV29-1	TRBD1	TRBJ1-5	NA	CSVSGTDRNQPQHF	TGCAGCGTAAGCGGGACAGATAGAAATCAGCCCCAGCATTTT
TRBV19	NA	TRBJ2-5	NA	CASSQNSRQQETQYF	TGTGCCAGTAGCCAAAACTCCCGACAGCAAGAGACCCAGTACTTC
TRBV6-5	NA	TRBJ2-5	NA	CASSIQALGTTQYF	TGTGCCAGCAGCATCCAGGCCCTAGGGACAACCCAGTACTTC
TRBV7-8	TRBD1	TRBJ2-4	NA	CASSLAVGQGAWIQYF	TGTGCCAGCAGCTTAGCAGTTGGGCAGGGGGCCTGGATTCAGTACTTC
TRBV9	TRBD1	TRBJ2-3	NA	CASSDYGQGSTDTQYF	TGTGCCAGCAGCGATTACGGACAGGGGAGCACAGATACGCAGTATTTT
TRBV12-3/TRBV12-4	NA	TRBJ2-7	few	CASSLNRVEQYF	TGTGCCAGCAGCCTTAACAGGGTTGAGCAGTACTTC
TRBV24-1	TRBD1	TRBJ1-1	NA	CATSAPDRGHSEAFF	TGTGCCACCAGTGCCCCGGACAGGGGACATTCTGAAGCTTTCTTT
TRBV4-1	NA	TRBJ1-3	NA	CASSQGSDSYSGNTIYF	TGCGCCAGCAGCCAAGGGAGCGACAGTTACTCTGGAAACACCATATATTTT
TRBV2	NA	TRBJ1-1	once	CASSVGRRNTEAFF	TGTGCCAGCAGTGTGGGCAGGCGGAACACTGAAGCTTTCTTT
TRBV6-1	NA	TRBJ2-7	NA	CASSEPGSREQYF	TGTGCCAGCAGTGAACCGGGGAGTAGGGAGCAGTACTTC
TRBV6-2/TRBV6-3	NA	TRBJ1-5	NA	CASSSDGRVGSSNQPQHF	TGTGCCAGCAGCTCTGACGGGCGGGTCGGATCGAGCAATCAGCCCCAGCATTTT
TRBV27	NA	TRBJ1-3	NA	CASSLSSGASISGNTIYF	TGTGCCAGCAGTTTATCTTCCGGGGCTAGTATCTCTGGAAACACCATATATTTT
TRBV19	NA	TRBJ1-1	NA	CASSQRRDTEAFF	TGTGCCAGTAGTCAGAGACGAGACACTGAAGCTTTCTTT
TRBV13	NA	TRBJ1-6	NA	CASSSTRTPNSPLHF	TGTGCCAGCAGTTCCACTCGGACGCCTAATTCACCCCTCCACTTT
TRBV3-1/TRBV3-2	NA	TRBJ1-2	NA	CASSQDSSGGANYGYTF	TGTGCCAGCAGCCAAGATAGTTCGGGAGGGGCTAACTATGGCTACACCTTC
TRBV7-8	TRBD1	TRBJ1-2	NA	CASSPQGDYGYTF	TGTGCCAGCAGCCCACAGGGGGACTATGGCTACACCTTC
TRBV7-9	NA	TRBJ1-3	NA	CASSLDGYSGNTIYF	TGTGCCAGCAGCTTAGATGGCTACTCTGGAAACACCATATATTTT
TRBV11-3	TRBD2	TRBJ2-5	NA	CASSSSGTSGGQETQYF	TGTGCCAGCAGCTCATCCGGGACTAGCGGGGGCCAAGAGACCCAGTACTTC
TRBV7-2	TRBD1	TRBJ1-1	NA	CASGQGINTEAFF	TGTGCCAGCGGACAGGGGATTAACACTGAAGCTTTCTTT
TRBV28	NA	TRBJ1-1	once	CASRPQNTEAFF	TGTGCCAGCAGACCACAAAACACTGAAGCTTTCTTT
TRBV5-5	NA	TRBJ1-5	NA	CASSPMGVVSNQPQHF	TGTGCCAGCAGCCCGATGGGGGTGGTTAGCAATCAGCCCCAGCATTTT
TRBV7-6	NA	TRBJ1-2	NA	CASSLAWGGGNYGYTF	TGTGCCAGCAGCTTAGCCTGGGGGGGTGGTAACTATGGCTACACCTTC
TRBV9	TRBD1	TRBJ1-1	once	CASSPRSGGDGFAEAFF	TGTGCCAGCAGCCCCCGTTCAGGGGGCGATGGCTTCGCTGAAGCTTTCTTT
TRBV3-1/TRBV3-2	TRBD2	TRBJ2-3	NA	CASSQRNAGGLDF	TGTGCCAGCAGCCAAAGGAACGCGGGAGGGTTAGATTTT
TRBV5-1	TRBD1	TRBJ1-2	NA	CASSAVTGGGSNTF	TGCGCCAGCAGCGCAGTAACAGGGGGCGGTAGTAACACCTTC
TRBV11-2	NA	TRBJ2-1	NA	CASSLVGFPGNEQFF	TGTGCCAGCAGCTTAGTGGGGTTCCCCGGCAATGAGCAGTTCTTC
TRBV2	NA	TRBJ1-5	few	CASSGWGGNQPQHF	TGTGCCAGCAGTGGTTGGGGAGGCAATCAGCCCCAGCATTTT
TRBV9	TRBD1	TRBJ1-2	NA	CASSGLGQGDYGYTF	TGTGCCAGCAGCGGGCTCGGACAGGGGGACTATGGCTACACCTTC